This TCR beta chain derives from a study of regulatory T cells in long-lasting Graves disease. Study overall: Graves' patients who were just diagnosed had used antithyroid drugs for under 3 months. Study results and limitations: Persistent patients shared more public clonotypes (about 2,600) than new patients (about 930). TCR diversity was lower in persistent Graves' patients (versus newly diagnosed ones). Persistent cases favored TRBV28, TRBJ1-2 and TRBJ2-5.

The CDR3 has 16 residues. Germline loops: CDR1 SNHLY, CDR2 FYNNEI. Library construction for TCR beta used iRepertoire HTBI primers and Arm-PCR of CDR3 regions. TCRdb used MiXCR to reprocess the multiplex PCR reads, holding one entry per CDR3 protein. The table lists under 250,000 distinct CDR3 sequences, 20% to 25% of them singletons, with approximately 15% in the top ten. As to this clonotype: Its antigen is not identified. A junction boundary mismatches the germline segment, possibly from a read error.

Indicated time point: newly diagnosed GD, antithyroid drugs for less than 3 months. Construction of the TCR library relied on RNA isolated from PBMCs. This rearrangement joins TRBV2 to TRBJ2-3, with a tentative D call TRBD1 (6 bases). Sequencing used peripheral blood mononuclear cells (PBMCs), obtained at new diagnosis, from a patient treated with antithyroid drugs. This receptor was obtained from a female donor with Graves disease. The CDR3 sequence: CAGSSRQGRRTDTQYF. In nucleotides, the CDR3 is TGCGCCGGCAGTTCTAGGCAGGGGAGAAGGACAGATACGCAGTATTTT.